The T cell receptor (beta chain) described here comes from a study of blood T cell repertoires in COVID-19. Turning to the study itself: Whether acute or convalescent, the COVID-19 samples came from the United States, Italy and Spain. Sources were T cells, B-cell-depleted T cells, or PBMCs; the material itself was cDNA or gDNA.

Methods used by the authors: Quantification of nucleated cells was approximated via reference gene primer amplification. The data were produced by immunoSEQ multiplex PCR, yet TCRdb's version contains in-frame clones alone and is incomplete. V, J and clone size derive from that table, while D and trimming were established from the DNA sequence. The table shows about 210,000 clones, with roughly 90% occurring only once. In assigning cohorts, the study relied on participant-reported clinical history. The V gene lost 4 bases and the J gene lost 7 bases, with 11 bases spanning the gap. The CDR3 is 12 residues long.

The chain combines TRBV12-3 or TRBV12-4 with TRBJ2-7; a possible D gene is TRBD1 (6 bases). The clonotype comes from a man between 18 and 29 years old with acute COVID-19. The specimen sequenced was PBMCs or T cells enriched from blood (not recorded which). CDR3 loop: CASSSGQLEQYF. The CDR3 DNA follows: TGTGCCAGCAGTTCCGGACAGTTAGAGCAGTACTTC.